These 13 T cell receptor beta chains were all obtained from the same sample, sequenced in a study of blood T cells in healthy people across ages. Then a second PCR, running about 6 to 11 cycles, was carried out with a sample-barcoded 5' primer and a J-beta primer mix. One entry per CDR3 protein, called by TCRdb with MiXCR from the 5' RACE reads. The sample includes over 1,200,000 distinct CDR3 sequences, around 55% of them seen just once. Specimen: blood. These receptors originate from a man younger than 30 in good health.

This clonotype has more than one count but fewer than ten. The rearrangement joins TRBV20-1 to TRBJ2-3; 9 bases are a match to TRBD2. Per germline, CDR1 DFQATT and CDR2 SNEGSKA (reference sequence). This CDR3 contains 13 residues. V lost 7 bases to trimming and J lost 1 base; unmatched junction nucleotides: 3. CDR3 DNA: TGCAGTGGAGCGGGGGGAGGCACAGATACGCAGTATTTT. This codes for CSGAGGGTDTQYF.

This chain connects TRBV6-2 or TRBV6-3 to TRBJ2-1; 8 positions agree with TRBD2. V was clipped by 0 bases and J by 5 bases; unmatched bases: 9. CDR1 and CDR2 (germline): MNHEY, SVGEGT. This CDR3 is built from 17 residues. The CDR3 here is CASSYSAAQRENNEQFF. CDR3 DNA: TGTGCCAGCAGTTACTCCGCGGCCCAGCGGGAGAACAATGAGCAGTTCTTC.

The CDR3 bases are TGTGCCAGCAGTACCCCTCTCGAGAGGCAGTTCTTC. It yields the protein CASSTPLERQFF. This chain connects TRBV6-2 or TRBV6-3 to TRBJ2-1, with no clear D. Looked up from germline, CDR1 is MNHEY and CDR2 is SVGEGT. This CDR3 has 12 residues. Trimming stripped 5 bases from V and 12 bases from J, with 14 bases between.

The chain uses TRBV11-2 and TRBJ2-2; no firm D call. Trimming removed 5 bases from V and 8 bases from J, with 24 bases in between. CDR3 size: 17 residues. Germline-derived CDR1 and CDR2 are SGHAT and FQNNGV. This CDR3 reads CASSQTRPNLAKGELFF. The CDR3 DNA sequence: TGTGCCAGCAGCCAGACACGGCCCAACTTGGCGAAAGGGGAGCTGTTTTTT.

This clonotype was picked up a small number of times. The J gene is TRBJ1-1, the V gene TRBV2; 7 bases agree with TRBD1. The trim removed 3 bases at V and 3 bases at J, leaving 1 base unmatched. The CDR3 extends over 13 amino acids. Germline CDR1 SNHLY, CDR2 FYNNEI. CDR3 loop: CASSEGQHTEAFF. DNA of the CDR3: TGTGCCAGCAGTGAGGGACAGCACACTGAAGCTTTCTTT.

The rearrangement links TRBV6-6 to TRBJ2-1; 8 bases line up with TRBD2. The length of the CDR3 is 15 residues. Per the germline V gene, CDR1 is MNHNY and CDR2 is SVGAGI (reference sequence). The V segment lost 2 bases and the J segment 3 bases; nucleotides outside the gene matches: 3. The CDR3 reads CASSYRGGNYNEQFF. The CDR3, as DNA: TGTGCCAGCAGTTACCGGGGGGGTAACTACAATGAGCAGTTCTTC.

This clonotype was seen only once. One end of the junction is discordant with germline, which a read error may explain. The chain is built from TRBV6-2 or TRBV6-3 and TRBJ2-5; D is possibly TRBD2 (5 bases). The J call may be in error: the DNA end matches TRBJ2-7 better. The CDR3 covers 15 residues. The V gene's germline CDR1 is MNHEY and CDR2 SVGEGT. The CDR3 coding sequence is TGTGTCAGCAGTCGCGTCCGGGGATTGGTGGACGAGCAGTACTTC. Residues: CVSSRVRGLVDEQYF.

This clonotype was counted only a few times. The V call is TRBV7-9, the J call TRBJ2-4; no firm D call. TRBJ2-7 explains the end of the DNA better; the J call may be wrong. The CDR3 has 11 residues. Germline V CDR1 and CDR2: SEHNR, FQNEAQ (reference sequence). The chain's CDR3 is CASSRWYEQYF. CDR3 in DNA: TGTGCCAGCAGTCGGTGGTACGAGCAGTACTTC.

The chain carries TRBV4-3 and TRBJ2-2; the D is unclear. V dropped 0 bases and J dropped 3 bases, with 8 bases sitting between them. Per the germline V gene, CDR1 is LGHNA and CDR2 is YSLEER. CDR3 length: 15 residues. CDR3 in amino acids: CASSQEVMDTGELFF. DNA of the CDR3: TGCGCCAGCAGCCAAGAAGTCATGGACACCGGGGAGCTGTTTTTT.

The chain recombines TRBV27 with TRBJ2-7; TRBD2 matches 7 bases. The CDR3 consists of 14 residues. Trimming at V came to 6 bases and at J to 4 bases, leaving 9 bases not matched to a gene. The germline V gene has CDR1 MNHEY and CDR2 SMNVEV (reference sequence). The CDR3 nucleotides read TGTGCCAGCAGACTGACTAGCTTGGTGTACGAGCAGTACTTC. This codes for CASRLTSLVYEQYF.

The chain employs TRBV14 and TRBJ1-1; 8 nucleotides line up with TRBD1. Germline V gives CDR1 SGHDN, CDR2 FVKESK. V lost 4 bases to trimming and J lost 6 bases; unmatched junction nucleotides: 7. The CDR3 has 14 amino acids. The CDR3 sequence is CASSRAQGAPEAFF. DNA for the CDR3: TGTGCCAGCAGCCGGGCCCAGGGGGCACCTGAAGCTTTCTTT.

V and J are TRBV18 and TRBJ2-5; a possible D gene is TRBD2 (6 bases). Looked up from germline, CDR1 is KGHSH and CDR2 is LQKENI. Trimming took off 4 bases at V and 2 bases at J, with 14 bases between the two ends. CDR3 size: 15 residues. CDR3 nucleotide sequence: TGTGCCAGCTCACGGTCTGGAGGGGCTCAAGAGACCCAGTACTTC. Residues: CASSRSGGAQETQYF.

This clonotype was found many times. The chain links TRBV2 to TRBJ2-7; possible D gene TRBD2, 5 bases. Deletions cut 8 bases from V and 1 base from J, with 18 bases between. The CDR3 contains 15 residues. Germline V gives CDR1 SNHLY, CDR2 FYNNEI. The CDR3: CASSSSRTASYEQYF. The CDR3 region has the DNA TGTGCCAGCTCCTCGAGTCGGACTGCTTCCTACGAGCAGTACTTC.